Shown below are 17 T cell receptor beta chains from a single sample sequenced in a study of blood T cell repertoires in COVID-19. Using immunoSEQ multiplex PCR, the repertoire was profiled, and TCRdb retains in-frame clones only, with some absent. The sample lists 200,000 to 300,000 clones, about 88% occurring once. The sample consisted of peripheral blood. The source is a woman aged 55-69 years with COVID-19, enrolled during active disease.

The CDR3 bases are TGCGCCAGCAGGCCCGGGACCCGGGGGGCCAATGAGCAGTTCTTC. Protein sequence: CASRPGTRGANEQFF. The chain employs TRBV5-1 and TRBJ2-1; D might be TRBD2 (7 bases). Trimming cost V 5 bases and J 6 bases, with 18 bases left between them. Germline CDR1 SGHRS, CDR2 YFSETQ. This CDR3 has 15 amino acids.

The rearrangement links TRBV12-3 or TRBV12-4 to TRBJ2-1; possible D gene TRBD1, 5 bases. The CDR3 covers 12 residues. Trimming removed 3 bases from V and 6 bases from J, with 6 bases in between. For the CDR3, the DNA is TGTGCCAGCAGTTTTAGGGGCAATGAGCAGTTCTTC. It yields the protein CASSFRGNEQFF.

The V call is TRBV28, the J call TRBJ1-6; 8 positions agree with TRBD1. V lost 8 bases and J lost 10; bases outside the gene matches: 13. CDR3 length equals 15 residues. Per the germline V gene, CDR1 is MDHEN and CDR2 is SYDVKM. In DNA form, the CDR3 reads TGTGCCAGCCTTCAGGGGGCGAGGGGTCGGTCACCCCTCCACTTT. This codes for CASLQGARGRSPLHF.

The table lists this clone with a few counts. The V gene is TRBV7-9, the J gene TRBJ2-7, with D tentatively TRBD1 (5 bases). V lost 1 base and J lost 6, with 13 bases in between. This CDR3 is 14 amino acids long. Germline values: CDR1 SEHNR, CDR2 FQNEAQ (reference sequence). The CDR3 is CASSLDGHRSEQYF. CDR3 coding DNA: TGTGCCAGCAGCTTAGATGGACACCGGAGCGAGCAGTACTTC. Supplemented by reference TRBV7-9 and TRBJ2-7, the full variable domain reads DTGVSQNPRHKITKRGQNVTFRCDPISEHNRLYWYRQTLGQGPEFLTYFQNEAQLEKSRLLSDRFSAERPKGSFSTLEIQRTEQGDSAMYLCASSLDGHRSEQYFGPGTRLTVT.

This chain links TRBV18 with TRBJ1-5, with D tentatively TRBD1 (6 bases). CDR3 length equals 15 residues. The V gene lost 3 bases and the J gene lost 9 bases, with 18 bases spanning the gap. Germline CDR1 and CDR2: KGHSH and LQKENI. The CDR3 DNA reads TGTGCCAGCTCACCTGGACAGCCGATCAGGGGGCCCCAGCATTTT. This encodes CASSPGQPIRGPQHF.

This chain connects TRBV3-1 (or the pseudogene TRBV3-2) to TRBJ2-1, with TRBD2 matching 10 bases. The CDR3 contains 16 residues. Germline lookup yields CDR1 LGHDT and CDR2 YNNKEL (reference sequence). J was trimmed by 6 bases and V by 4 bases; bases with no gene match: 9. The DNA of the CDR3 is TGTGCCAGCAGCCCCCTTAAGAGCGGGAGGGTCAATGAGCAGTTCTTC. Protein sequence: CASSPLKSGRVNEQFF.

DNA of the CDR3: TGTGCCAGCAGCTTAGCCTTGGGCAGCTATGGCTACACCTTC. Translating gives CASSLALGSYGYTF. The chain combines TRBV7-2 with TRBJ1-2; D gene uncertain. Germline V CDR1 and CDR2: SGHTA, FQGNSA. The CDR3 runs 14 residues. The V end lost 0 bases, the J end lost 4 bases, and 9 bases lay between the germline ends.

The gene calls are TRBV24-1 and TRBJ2-1, with TRBD2 identical over 9 bases. The CDR3 is 17 amino acids. CDR1 KGHDR and CDR2 SFDVKD come from the germline V gene. The ends lost 6 bases at V and 6 bases at J; junction bases unmatched: 14. In DNA, the CDR3 is TGTGCCACCAGTCGTAGCGGGAGTTTTGAGGCCTTCAATGAGCAGTTCTTC. It is translated as CATSRSGSFEAFNEQFF.

The chain uses TRBV19 and TRBJ1-5; 9 nucleotides align to TRBD1. This CDR3 contains 14 residues. J was trimmed by 4 bases and V by 4 bases; bases with no gene match: 2. The V gene's germline CDR1 is LNHDA and CDR2 SQIVND (reference sequence). CDR3 coding DNA: TGTGCCAGTAGTAGACAGGGGGTTAATCAGCCCCAGCATTTT. Its protein product is CASSRQGVNQPQHF.

In its sample, this clone was seen a few times. This chain links TRBV29-1 with TRBJ1-5; the match to TRBD1 covers 7 bases. Germline V CDR1 and CDR2: SQVTM, ANQGSEA. The CDR3 is 14 amino acids. V lost 5 bases to trimming and J lost 1 base; unmatched junction nucleotides: 5. CDR3 loop: CSVRDSGSNQPQHF. In DNA form, the CDR3 reads TGCAGCGTTCGGGACAGTGGAAGCAATCAGCCCCAGCATTTT.

The gene calls are TRBV11-3 and TRBJ2-7; D perhaps matches TRBD1 (6 bases). CDR1 is SGHNT, CDR2 YENEEA, per germline. The CDR3 runs to 15 residues. Trimming left V 1 base short and J 5 bases short, with 15 bases between. CDR3 region: CASSLGGQGLHEQYF. CDR3 nucleotides: TGTGCCAGCAGCTTAGGAGGTCAGGGGCTCCACGAGCAGTACTTC.

The rearrangement uses TRBV6-5 and TRBJ1-4, with 7 positions matching TRBD1. The length of the CDR3 is 15 residues. Germline V CDR1 and CDR2: MNHEY, SVGAGI. Trimming took 7 bases from V and 2 from J; bases not matched to a gene: 7. The chain's CDR3 is CASMTGIRTNEKLFF. In nucleotides, the CDR3 is TGTGCCAGCATGACAGGGATCAGGACTAATGAAAAACTGTTTTTT.

The chain uses TRBV18 and TRBJ1-2; no clear D. Looked up from germline, CDR1 is KGHSH and CDR2 is LQKENI. The CDR3 loop spans 16 amino acids. The V and J ends lost 6 bases and 0 bases respectively, with 17 bases between them. CDR3 protein: CASSPTDMPANYGYTF. The CDR3 DNA follows: TGTGCCAGCTCTCCGACCGACATGCCAGCTAACTATGGCTACACCTTC. Full variable domain (remainder filled in from reference TRBV18 and TRBJ1-2): NAGVMQNPRHLVRRRGQEARLRCSPMKGHSHVYWYRQLPEEGLKFMVYLQKENIIDESGMPKERFSAEFPKEGPSILRIQQVVRGDSAAYFCASSPTDMPANYGYTFGSGTRLTVV.

This sequence joins TRBV6-1 and TRBJ1-2; TRBD1 matches at 8 bases. The germline gives CDR1 MNHNS, CDR2 SASEGT. The CDR3 spans 16 residues. Trimming at V came to 4 bases and at J to 1 base, leaving 8 bases not matched to a gene. CDR3 nucleotides: TGTGCCAGCAGTGCAACCGGGACAGGAATTAACTATGGCTACACCTTC. This translates into CASSATGTGINYGYTF.

The CDR3 sequence is CASSLDVHSNTEAFF. In DNA, the CDR3 is TGTGCCAGCAGCTTAGACGTACATTCGAACACTGAAGCTTTCTTT. V and J are TRBV7-2 and TRBJ1-1; D is unclear. Trimming removed 1 base at V and 1 base at J, with 10 bases between. CDR3 length equals 15 residues. CDR1 is SGHTA, CDR2 FQGNSA, per germline.

The V call is TRBV7-3, the J call TRBJ2-3, with 9 bases that match TRBD1. The V segment lost 4 bases and the J segment 1 base; nucleotides outside the gene matches: 3. The germline V gene has CDR1 SGHTA and CDR2 FQGTGA. This CDR3 region has 15 residues. Written as DNA, the CDR3 is TGTGCCAGCAGCTACAGGGGGCTAGGCACAGATACGCAGTATTTT. The encoded protein is CASSYRGLGTDTQYF. Variable domain in full (rest from reference TRBV7-3 and TRBJ2-3): GAGVSQTPSNKVTEKGKYVELRCDPISGHTALYWYRQSLGQGPEFLIYFQGTGAADDSGLPNDRFFAVRPEGSVSTLKIQRTERGDSAVYLCASSYRGLGTDTQYFGPGTRLTVL.

V and J are TRBV6-1 and TRBJ2-1; TRBD2 agrees at 7 bases. Per germline, CDR1 MNHNS and CDR2 SASEGT. The junction had 14 bases not matched to a gene; V was cut back by 4 bases and J by 5 bases. The CDR3 has 17 residues. The CDR3 sequence: CASSGPSTSVTHNEQFF. The CDR3, as DNA: TGTGCCAGCAGTGGACCTTCCACTAGCGTCACCCACAATGAGCAGTTCTTC.